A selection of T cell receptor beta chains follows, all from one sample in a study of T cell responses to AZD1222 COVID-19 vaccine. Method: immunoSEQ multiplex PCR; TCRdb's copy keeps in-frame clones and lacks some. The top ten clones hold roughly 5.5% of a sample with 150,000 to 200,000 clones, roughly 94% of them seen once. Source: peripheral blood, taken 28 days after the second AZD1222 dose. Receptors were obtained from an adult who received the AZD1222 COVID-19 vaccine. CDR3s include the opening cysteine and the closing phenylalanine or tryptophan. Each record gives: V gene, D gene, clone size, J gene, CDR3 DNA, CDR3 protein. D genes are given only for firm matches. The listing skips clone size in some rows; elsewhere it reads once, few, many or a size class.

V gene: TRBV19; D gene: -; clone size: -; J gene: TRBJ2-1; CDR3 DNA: TGTGCCAGTAGTATGAGGTATGAGCAGTTCTTC; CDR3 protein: CASSMRYEQFF
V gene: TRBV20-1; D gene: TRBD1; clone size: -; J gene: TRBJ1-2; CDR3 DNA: TGCAGTGCCGCGACAGGGTATGGCTACACCTTC; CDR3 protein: CSAATGYGYTF
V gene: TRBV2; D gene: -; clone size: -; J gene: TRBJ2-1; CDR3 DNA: TGTGCCAGCGGTAGCGATGTATTAAATGAGCAGTTCTTC; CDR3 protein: CASGSDVLNEQFF
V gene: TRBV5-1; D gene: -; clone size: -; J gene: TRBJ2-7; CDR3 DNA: TGCGCCAGCAGCTTGGGGCCGACAGAGGCCCTCTACGAGCAGTACTTC; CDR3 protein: CASSLGPTEALYEQYF
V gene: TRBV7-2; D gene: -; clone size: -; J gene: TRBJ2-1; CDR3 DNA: TGTGCCAGCAGCTTAGCGGGTCTTTCTTACAATGAGCAGTTCTTC; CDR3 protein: CASSLAGLSYNEQFF
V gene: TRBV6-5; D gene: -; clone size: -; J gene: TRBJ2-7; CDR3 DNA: TGTGCCAGCAGGGACAGTCCCTACGAGCAGTACTTC; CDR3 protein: CASRDSPYEQYF
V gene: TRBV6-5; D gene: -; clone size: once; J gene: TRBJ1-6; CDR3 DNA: TGTGCCAGCAGGCCCCTGGAGACACTTTCACCCCTCCACTTT; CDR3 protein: CASRPLETLSPLHF
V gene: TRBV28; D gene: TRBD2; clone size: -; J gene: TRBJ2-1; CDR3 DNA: TGTGCCAGCAACACCAGGACTAGCGGAGACAATGAGCAGTTCTTC; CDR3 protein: CASNTRTSGDNEQFF
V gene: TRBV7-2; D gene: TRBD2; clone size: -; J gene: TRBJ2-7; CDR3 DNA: TGTGCCAGCAGCTCGCTCCTCTCTAGCGGGAGGACCTTGGAGCAGTACTTC; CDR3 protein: CASSSLLSSGRTLEQYF
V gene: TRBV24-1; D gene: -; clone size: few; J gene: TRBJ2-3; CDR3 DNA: TGTGCCACCAGTGGGGGCTACACAGATACGCAGTATTTT; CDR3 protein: CATSGGYTDTQYF
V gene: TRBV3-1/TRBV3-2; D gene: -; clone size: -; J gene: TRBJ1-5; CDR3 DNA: TGTGCCAGCAGCCAAGGCTCTGACATTCAGCCCCAGCATTTT; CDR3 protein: CASSQGSDIQPQHF
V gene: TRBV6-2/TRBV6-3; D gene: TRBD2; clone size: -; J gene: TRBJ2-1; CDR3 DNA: TGTGCCAGCAGATACAGCGGGAGAAGTAATGAGCAGTTCTTC; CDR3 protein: CASRYSGRSNEQFF
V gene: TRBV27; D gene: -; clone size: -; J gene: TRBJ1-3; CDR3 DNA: TGTGCCAGCAGTTTAAAGGCCCAAGTGGACACCATATATTTT; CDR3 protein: CASSLKAQVDTIYF
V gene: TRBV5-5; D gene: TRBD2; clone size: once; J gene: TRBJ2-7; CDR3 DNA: TGTGCCAGCAGCTCGGGACTAGCATTGCTCGAGCAGTACTTC; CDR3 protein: CASSSGLALLEQYF
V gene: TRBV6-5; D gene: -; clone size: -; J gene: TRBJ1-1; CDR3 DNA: TGTGCCAGCTCTTCCGTGGCAGGGAGCGGCACTGAAGCTTTCTTT; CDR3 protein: CASSSVAGSGTEAFF
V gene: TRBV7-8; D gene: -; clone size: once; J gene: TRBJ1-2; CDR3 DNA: TGTGCCAGCAGTTTGGGCGGGGTTTTTTATGGCTACACCTTC; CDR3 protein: CASSLGGVFYGYTF
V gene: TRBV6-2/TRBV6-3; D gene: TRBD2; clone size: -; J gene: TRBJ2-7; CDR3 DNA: TGTGCCAGCAGTTACCCCTCCCTTAGGGGGACTAGCGGGAGCTACGAGCAGTACTTC; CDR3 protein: CASSYPSLRGTSGSYEQYF
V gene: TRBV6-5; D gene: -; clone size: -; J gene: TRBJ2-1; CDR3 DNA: TGTGCCAGCAGTTACTTGGGGAATGAGCAGTTCTTC; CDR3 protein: CASSYLGNEQFF
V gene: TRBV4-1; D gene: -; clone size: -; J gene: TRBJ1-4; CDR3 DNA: TGCGCCAGCCGAAGAACAGGGAGTGAAACTAATGAAAAACTGTTTTTT; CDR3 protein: CASRRTGSETNEKLFF
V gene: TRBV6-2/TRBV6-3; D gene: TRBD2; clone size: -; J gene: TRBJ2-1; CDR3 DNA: TGTGCCAGCAGTCCGGCTAGCGGGAGTTACAATGAGCAGTTCTTC; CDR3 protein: CASSPASGSYNEQFF
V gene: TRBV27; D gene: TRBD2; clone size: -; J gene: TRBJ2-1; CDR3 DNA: TGTGCCAGCAGTTCCGAGACTAGCGGGAGGGCCTTTGAGCAGTTCTTC; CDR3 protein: CASSSETSGRAFEQFF
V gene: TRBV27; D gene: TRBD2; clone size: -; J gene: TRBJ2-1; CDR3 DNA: TGTGCCAGCAGTTGGACTAGCGGGTTATACAATGAGCAGTTCTTC; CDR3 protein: CASSWTSGLYNEQFF
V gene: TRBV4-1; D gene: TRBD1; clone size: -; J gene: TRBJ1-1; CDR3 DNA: TGCGCCAGCAGCCAAAGCCCGGGACAGGGGACTGAAGCTTTCTTT; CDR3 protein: CASSQSPGQGTEAFF
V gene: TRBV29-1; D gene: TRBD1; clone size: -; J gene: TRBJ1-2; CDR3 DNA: TGCAGTGGATGGGGACAGGGGATATATGGCTACACCTTC; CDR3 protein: CSGWGQGIYGYTF
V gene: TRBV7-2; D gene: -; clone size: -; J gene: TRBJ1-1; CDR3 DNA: TGTGCCAGCAGCCCCGGGTGGGTGGGTACTGAAGCTTTCTTT; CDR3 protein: CASSPGWVGTEAFF
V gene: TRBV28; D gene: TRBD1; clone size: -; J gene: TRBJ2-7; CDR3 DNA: TGTGCCAGCACCTCCTCGGGGACAGGGGGCTACGAGCAGTACTTC; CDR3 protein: CASTSSGTGGYEQYF
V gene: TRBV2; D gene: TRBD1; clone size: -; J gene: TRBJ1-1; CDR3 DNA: TGTGCCAGCAGTACCGACAGGGGGCGAAGCACTGAAGCTTTCTTT; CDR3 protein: CASSTDRGRSTEAFF
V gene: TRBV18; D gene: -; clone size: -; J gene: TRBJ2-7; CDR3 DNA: TGTGCCAGCTCAAGGGACTCCTACGAGCAGTACTTC; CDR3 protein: CASSRDSYEQYF
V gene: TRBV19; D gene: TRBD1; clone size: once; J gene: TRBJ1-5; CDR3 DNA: TGTGCCAGTTCGGGACAGGGGGATCAGCCCCAGCATTTT; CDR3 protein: CASSGQGDQPQHF
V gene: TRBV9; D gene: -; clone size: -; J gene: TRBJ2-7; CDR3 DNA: TGTGCCAGCAGCGTAGGGGGGAAAGAAACCTACGAGCAGTACTTC; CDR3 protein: CASSVGGKETYEQYF
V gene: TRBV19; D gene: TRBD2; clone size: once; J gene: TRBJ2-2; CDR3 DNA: TGTGCCAGTAGTATTGGGCTAGCGGTCACCGGGGAGCTGTTTTTT; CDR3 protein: CASSIGLAVTGELFF
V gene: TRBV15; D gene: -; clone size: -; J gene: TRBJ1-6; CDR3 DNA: TGTGCCACCACCGGGGAGGGGTCAGGTTCACCCCTCCACTTT; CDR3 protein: CATTGEGSGSPLHF
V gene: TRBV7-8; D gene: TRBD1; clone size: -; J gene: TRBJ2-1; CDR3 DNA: TGTGCCAGCAGCTCGGGGACAGGGCGGGCAATATACAATGAGCAGTTCTTC; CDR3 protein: CASSSGTGRAIYNEQFF
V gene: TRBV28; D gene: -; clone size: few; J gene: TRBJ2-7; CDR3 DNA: TGTGCCAGCAGTTTAGAGGGCTACGAGCAGTACTTC; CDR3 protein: CASSLEGYEQYF
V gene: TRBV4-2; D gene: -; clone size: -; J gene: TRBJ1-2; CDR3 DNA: TGTGCCAGCAGCCAAGCGGCTGACCAAATCCCTCATGGCTACACCTTC; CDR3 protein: CASSQAADQIPHGYTF
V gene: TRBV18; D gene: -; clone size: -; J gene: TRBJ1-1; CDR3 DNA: TGTGCCAGCTCACCAAGGGGGATTGTCGACACTGAAGCTTTCTTT; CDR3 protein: CASSPRGIVDTEAFF
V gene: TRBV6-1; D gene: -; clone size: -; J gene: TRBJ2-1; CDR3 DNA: TGTGCCAGCAGTGAAGCGGGGTCCTACAATGAGCAGTTCTTC; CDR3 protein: CASSEAGSYNEQFF
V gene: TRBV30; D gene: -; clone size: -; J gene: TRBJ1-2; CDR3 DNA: TGTGCCTGGAGTCCCTTTTCGACCTCTAACTATGGCTACACCTTC; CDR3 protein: CAWSPFSTSNYGYTF
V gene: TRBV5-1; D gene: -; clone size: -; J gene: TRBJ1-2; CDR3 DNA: TGCGCCAGCAGCGCGGCCGTAGATGCGCCCCACTATGGCTACACCTTC; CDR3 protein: CASSAAVDAPHYGYTF
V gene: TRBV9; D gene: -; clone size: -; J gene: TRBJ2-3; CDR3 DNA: TGTGCCAGCAGCGTAGTTGAGAGGGGCCCGTGGGGCACAGATACGCAGTATTTT; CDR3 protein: CASSVVERGPWGTDTQYF
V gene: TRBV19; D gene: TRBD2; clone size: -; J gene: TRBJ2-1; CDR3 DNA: TGTGCCAGTAGTACACCGGGACTAGCGGGAGCCTACAATGAGCAGTTCTTC; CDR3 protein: CASSTPGLAGAYNEQFF
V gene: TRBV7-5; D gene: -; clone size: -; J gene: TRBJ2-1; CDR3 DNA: TGTGTCAGAAGCGCCTGGAGGGACAATGAGCAGTTCTTC; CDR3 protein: CVRSAWRDNEQFF
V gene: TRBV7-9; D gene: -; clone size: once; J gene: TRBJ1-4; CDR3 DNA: TGTGCCAGCAGCTTAGAGCCGACTCTTCGTAATGAAAAACTGTTTTTT; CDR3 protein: CASSLEPTLRNEKLFF
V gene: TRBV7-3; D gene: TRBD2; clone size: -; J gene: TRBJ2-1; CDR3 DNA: TGTGCCAGCAGCCCCGAGGGACTAGCGAACAATGAGCAGTTCTTC; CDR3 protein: CASSPEGLANNEQFF
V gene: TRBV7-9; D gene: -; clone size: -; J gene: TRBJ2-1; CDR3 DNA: TGTGCCAGCAGCGTTAGCGCAAGCTCCTACAATGAGCAGTTCTTC; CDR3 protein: CASSVSASSYNEQFF
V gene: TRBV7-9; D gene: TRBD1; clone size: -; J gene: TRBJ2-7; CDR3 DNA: TGTGCCAGCAGCGCCCTAGGTGGGACAGCCCTTCTCGAGCAGTACTTC; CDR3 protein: CASSALGGTALLEQYF
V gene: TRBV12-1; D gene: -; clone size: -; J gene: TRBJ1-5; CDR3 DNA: TGTGCCAGCACCCAACAGGGGGGCAATCAGCCCCAGCATTTT; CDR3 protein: CASTQQGGNQPQHF
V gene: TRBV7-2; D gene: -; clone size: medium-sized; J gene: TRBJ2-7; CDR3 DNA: TGTGCCAGCAGCCCACGGGACGGCTCCTACGAGCAGTACTTC; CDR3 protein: CASSPRDGSYEQYF
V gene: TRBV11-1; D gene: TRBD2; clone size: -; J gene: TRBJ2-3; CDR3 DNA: TGTGCCAGCAGCTTTGCGGGAGGTCTCACAGATACGCAGTATTTT; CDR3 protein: CASSFAGGLTDTQYF
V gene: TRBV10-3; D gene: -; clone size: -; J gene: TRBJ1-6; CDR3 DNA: TGTGCCATCAGTGAGTCGAAGTCTTTGGGTTCACCCCTCCACTTT; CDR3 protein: CAISESKSLGSPLHF
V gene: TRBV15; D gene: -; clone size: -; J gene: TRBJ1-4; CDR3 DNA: TGTGCCACCAGCAGAGGAGAGGGGCGGGCTAATGAAAAACTGTTTTTT; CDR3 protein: CATSRGEGRANEKLFF
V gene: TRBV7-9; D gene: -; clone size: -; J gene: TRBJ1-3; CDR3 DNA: TGTGCCAGCAGCCACCGGGGGGGCAACTACTCTGGAAACACCATATATTTT; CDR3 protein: CASSHRGGNYSGNTIYF
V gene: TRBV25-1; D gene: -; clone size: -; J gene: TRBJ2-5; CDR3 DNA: TGTGCCAGCAGCAACAGATACCGAGAGACCCAGTACTTC; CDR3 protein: CASSNRYRETQYF
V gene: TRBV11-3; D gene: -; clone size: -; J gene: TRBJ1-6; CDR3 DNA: TGTGCCAGCAGCTTAGATCCGGGTTCACCCCTCCACTTT; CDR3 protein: CASSLDPGSPLHF
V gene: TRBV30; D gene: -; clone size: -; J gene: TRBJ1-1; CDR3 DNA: TGTGCCTGGAGTGTTAGGAGTCCCGCTTCGGAGGCTTTCTTT; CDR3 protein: CAWSVRSPASEAFF
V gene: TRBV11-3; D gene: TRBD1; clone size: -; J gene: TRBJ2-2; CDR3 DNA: TGTGCCAGCAGCTTAGATTGGGACAGGGTCGGGATTCCCGGGGAGCTGTTTTTT; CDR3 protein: CASSLDWDRVGIPGELFF
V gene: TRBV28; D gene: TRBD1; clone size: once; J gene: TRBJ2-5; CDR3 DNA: TGTGCCAGCAGTTTATCCGAGGACAGGGTATCGAAAGAGACCCAGTACTTC; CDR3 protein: CASSLSEDRVSKETQYF
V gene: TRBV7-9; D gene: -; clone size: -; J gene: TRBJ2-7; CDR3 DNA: TGTGCCATCGACGGGGAGGGGGGTTCCTACGAGCAGTACTTC; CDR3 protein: CAIDGEGGSYEQYF
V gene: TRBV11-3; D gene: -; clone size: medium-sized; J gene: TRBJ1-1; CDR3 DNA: TGTGCCAGCAGACTCAACGGTAACACTGAAGCTTTCTTT; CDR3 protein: CASRLNGNTEAFF
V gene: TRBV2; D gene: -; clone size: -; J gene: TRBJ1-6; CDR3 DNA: TGTGCCAGCAGTGTCGCCGGGTCACCCCTCCACTTT; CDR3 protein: CASSVAGSPLHF